The entry below describes one T cell receptor beta chain. Its antigen is not identified. Measured with immunoSEQ multiplex PCR; TCRdb has only the in-frame clones, and not every one. Among about 63,000 clones listed, 89% were seen once. Germline assignment: CDR1 SGHVS and CDR2 FQNEAQ. The CDR3 length is 19 residues. J was trimmed by 5 bases and V by 2 bases; bases with no gene match: 19. The donors were members of the validation cohort, which comprised 90 to 150 subjects and was separate from the first cohort of several hundred subjects. This entry belongs to a study of cytomegalovirus exposure and HLA in healthy donors. Study results and limitations: Cytomegalovirus association was assigned to approximately 180 TCR beta chains. In a later analysis, first-cohort TCR clusters were found to tend to co-occur in the 130 or so validation repertoires. Across donors, most TCRs were seen rarely, yet some public ones were widespread.

The origin of this receptor is a woman aged 18-29 years in good health and CMV-seronegative. The specimen sequenced was PBMCs. The rearrangement joins TRBV7-8 to TRBJ2-7; TRBD1 agrees at 9 bases. The CDR3 nucleotides read TGTGCCAGCAGCTTATTTTCCGTAGGGGGCTCCAGGGACAGGGACGAGCAGTACTTC. It yields the protein CASSLFSVGGSRDRDEQYF.